The source of this TCR beta chain is a study of blood T cells in healthy people across ages. A few counts support this clonotype. Antigen: not known. A J-beta primer mix and a sample-barcoded 5' primer were used in a second PCR of roughly 7 to 12 cycles. Each TCR beta cDNA got a 12-nucleotide random molecular identifier. TCRdb ran MiXCR on the 5' RACE reads and lists one entry per CDR3 protein. Found here are more than 650,000 distinct CDR3 sequences, 22% of them singletons; the top ten hold 22%. Unmatched junction bases numbered 4, after V lost 6 bases and J lost 2 bases. The CDR3 has 13 residues. Germline CDR1 is DFQATT and CDR2 is SNEGSKA (reference sequence). Findings of the study overall: The lack of PBMC sorting stopped any conclusive naive versus antigen-experienced comparison.

The V and J genes are TRBV20-1 and TRBJ2-1; TRBD2 agrees at 7 bases. This clonotype was obtained from a man between 65 and 79 years old in good health. The sample comprised blood. The CDR3, as DNA: TGCAGTGCCCCAACTAGCGCCTACAATGAGCAGTTCTTC. Translated: CSAPTSAYNEQFF.